The text below deals with one T cell receptor beta chain. This specimen belongs to a study of blood T cell repertoires in COVID-19. Study in general: Material from acute and convalescent COVID-19 was sourced from the United States, Italy and Spain. From T cells, B-cell-depleted T cells, or PBMCs came the material, which was cDNA or gDNA.

Germline CDR1 is MNHNY and CDR2 is SVGAGI (reference sequence). With 7 bases removed from V and 3 bases from J, the gap between germline ends came to 6 bases. The CDR3 totals 11 residues. Source study methods: From reference gene primer amplification, estimates of nucleated cell counts were derived. Assay: immunoSEQ multiplex PCR; the TCRdb copy retains only in-frame clones and omits some. V and J calls and clone size are copied from that table; D and trimming were computed from the DNA. The sample comprises over 70,000 clones, over 70% of which are singletons, and 15% to 20% rests with the top ten. The chain carries TRBV6-6 and TRBJ1-1; D remains unclear. This TCR derives from a man in his 70s who had recovered from COVID-19. Sequenced input: peripheral blood. CDR3 nucleotide sequence: TGTGCCAGCAAGGCGGACACTGAAGCTTTCTTT. Translation: CASKADTEAFF.